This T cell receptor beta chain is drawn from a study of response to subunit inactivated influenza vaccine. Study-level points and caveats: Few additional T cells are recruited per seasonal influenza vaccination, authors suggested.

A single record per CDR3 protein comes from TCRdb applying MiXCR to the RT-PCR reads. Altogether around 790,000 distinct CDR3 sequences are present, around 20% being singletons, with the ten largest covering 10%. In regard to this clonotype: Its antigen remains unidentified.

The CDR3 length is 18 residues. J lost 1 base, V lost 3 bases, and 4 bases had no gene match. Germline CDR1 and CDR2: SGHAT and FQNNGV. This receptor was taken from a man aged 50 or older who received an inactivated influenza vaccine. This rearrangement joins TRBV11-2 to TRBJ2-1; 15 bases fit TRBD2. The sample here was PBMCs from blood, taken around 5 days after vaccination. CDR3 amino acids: CASSLGLAGGQSYNEQFF. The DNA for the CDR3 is TGTGCCAGCAGCTTGGGACTAGCGGGGGGACAATCCTACAATGAGCAGTTCTTC.